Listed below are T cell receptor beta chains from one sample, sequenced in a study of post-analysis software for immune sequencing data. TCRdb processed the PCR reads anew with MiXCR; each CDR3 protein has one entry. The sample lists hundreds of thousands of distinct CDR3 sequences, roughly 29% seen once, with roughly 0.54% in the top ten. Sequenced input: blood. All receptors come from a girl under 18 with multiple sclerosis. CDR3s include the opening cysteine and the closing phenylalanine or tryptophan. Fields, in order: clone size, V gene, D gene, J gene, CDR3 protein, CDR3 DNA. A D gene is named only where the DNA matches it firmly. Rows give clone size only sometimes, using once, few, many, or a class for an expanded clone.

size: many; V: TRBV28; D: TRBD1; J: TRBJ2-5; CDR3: CASRSGQGALETQYF; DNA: TGTGCCAGCAGGTCGGGACAGGGGGCCTTGGAGACCCAGTACTTC
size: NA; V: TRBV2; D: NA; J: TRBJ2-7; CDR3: CASSSWTSISYEQYF; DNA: TGTGCCAGCAGTAGTTGGACTTCTATCTCCTACGAGCAGTACTTC
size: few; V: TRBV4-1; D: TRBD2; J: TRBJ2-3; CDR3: CASSQDPSGGATDTQYF; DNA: TGCGCCAGCAGCCAAGACCCCAGCGGGGGGGCGACAGATACGCAGTATTTT
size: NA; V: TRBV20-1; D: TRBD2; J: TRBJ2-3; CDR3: CSASSGRGTDTRYF; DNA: TGCAGTGCTAGTAGCGGGAGAGGTACAGATACGCGGTATTTT
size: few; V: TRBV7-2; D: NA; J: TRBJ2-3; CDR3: CASSLAAELSTDTQYF; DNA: TGTGCCAGCAGCTTAGCGGCGGAACTTAGCACAGATACGCAGTATTTT
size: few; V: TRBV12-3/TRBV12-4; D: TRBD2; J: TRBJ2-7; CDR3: CASSLRGVAEQYF; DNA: TGTGCCAGCAGTTTACGGGGGGTTGCCGAGCAGTACTTC
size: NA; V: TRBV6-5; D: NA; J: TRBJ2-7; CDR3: CASRPSQETSYEQYF; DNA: TGTGCCAGCAGACCCTCGCAGGAGACGTCCTACGAGCAGTACTTC
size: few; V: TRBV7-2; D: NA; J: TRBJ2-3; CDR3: CASSPRIGDSRAQYF; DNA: TGTGCCAGCAGCCCCCGTATCGGGGACTCACGGGCGCAGTATTTT
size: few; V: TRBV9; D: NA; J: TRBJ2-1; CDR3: CASSVVGGREFF; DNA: TGTGCCAGCAGCGTAGTCGGGGGGCGCGAGTTCTTC
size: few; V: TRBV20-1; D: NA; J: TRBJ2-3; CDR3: CSASPTFDTQYF; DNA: TGCAGTGCTAGTCCTACCTTTGATACGCAGTATTTT
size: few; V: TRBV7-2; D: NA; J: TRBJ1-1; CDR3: CASSLSRGAAEAFF; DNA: TGTGCCAGCAGCTTATCCAGAGGGGCCGCTGAAGCTTTCTTT
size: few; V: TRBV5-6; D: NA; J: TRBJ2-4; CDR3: CASSLSPGVANIQYF; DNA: TGTGCCAGCAGCCTCTCCCCGGGAGTGGCGAACATTCAGTACTTC
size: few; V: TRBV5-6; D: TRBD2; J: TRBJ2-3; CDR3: CASSVAGTITDTQYF; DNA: TGTGCCAGCAGCGTAGCGGGGACCATCACAGATACGCAGTATTTT
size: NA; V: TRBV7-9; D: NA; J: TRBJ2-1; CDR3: CASSLSAGIYNEQFF; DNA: TGTGCCAGCAGCTTATCCGCAGGTATCTACAATGAGCAGTTCTTC
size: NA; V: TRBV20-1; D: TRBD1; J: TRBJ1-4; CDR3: CSARGGQGAPEKLFF; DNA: TGCAGTGCTAGGGGCGGACAGGGGGCTCCTGAAAAACTGTTTTTT
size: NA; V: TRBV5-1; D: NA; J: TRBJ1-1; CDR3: CASSGGLNTEAFF; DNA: TGCGCCAGCAGCGGGGGTCTGAACACTGAAGCTTTCTTT
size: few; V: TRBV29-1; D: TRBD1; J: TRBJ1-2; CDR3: CSALLGTGGRGYTF; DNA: TGCAGCGCCCTCCTTGGGACAGGGGGCCGGGGCTACACCTTC
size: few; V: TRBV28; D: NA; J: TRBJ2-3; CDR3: CASSFSRARSDTQYF; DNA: TGTGCCAGCAGTTTTTCCCGTGCGCGGTCGGATACGCAGTATTTT
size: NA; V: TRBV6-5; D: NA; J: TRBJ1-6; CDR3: CASSYSVPGSSYNSPLHF; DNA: TGTGCCAGCAGTTACTCGGTGCCAGGCAGCTCCTATAATTCACCCCTCCACTTT
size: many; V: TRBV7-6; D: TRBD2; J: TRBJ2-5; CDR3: CASSGGTSGRETQYF; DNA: TGTGCCAGCAGCGGGGGGACTAGCGGGAGAGAGACCCAGTACTTC
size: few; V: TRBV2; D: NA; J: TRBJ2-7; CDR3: CASSKDTLASYEQYF; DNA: TGTGCCAGCAGCAAAGACACGTTAGCCTCCTACGAGCAGTACTTC
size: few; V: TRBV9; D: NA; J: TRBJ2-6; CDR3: CASSVTNSGANVLTF; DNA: TGTGCCAGCAGCGTTACTAACTCTGGGGCCAACGTCCTGACTTTC
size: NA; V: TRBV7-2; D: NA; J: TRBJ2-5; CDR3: CASSPQAGGETQYF; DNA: TGTGCCAGCAGCCCCCAGGCGGGCGGGGAGACCCAGTACTTC
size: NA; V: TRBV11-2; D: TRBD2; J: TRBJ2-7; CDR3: CASSTLAGTYEQYF; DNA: TGTGCCAGCAGCACGTTAGCGGGCACCTACGAGCAGTACTTC
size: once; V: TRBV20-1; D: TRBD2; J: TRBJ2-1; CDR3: CSARDGGRADNEQFF; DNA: TGCAGTGCCCGTGATGGCGGGAGGGCTGACAATGAGCAGTTCTTC
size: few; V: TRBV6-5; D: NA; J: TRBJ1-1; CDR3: CASTERASTEAFF; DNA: TGTGCCAGCACAGAGAGGGCCTCCACTGAAGCTTTCTTT
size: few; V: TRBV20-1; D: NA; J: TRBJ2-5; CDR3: CSVLPWGDQETQYF; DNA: TGCAGTGTCCTACCTTGGGGGGACCAAGAGACCCAGTACTTC
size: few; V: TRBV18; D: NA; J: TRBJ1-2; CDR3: CASSPEAANYGYTF; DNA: TGTGCCAGCTCACCAGAGGCAGCTAACTATGGCTACACCTTC
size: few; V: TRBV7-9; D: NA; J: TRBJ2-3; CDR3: CASSSERRRPRTDTQYF; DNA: TGTGCCAGCAGCTCCGAGCGGAGAAGGCCCCGCACAGATACGCAGTATTTT
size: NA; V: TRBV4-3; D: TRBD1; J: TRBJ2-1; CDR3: CASSQVQGANEQFF; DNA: TGCGCCAGCAGCCAAGTACAGGGGGCAAATGAGCAGTTCTTC
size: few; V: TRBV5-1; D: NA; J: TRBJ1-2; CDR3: CASSSTRSGVSYGYTF; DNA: TGCGCCAGCAGCTCGACCCGATCGGGGGTCTCATATGGCTACACCTTC
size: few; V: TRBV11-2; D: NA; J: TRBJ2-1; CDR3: CASSYLTYNEQFF; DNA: TGTGCCAGCAGCTATCTGACCTACAATGAGCAGTTCTTC
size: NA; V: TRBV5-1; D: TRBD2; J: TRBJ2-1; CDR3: CASSLTKTSGHYNEQFF; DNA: TGCGCCAGCAGCTTAACGAAGACTAGCGGCCACTACAATGAGCAGTTCTTC
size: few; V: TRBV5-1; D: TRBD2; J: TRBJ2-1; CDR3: CASSLFGAGARNEQFF; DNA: TGCGCCAGCAGCTTGTTCGGAGCGGGGGCAAGGAATGAGCAGTTCTTC
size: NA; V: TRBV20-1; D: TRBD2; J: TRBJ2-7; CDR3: CSARVGREFSYEQYF; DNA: TGCAGTGCTAGAGTAGGGCGGGAGTTTTCCTACGAGCAGTACTTC
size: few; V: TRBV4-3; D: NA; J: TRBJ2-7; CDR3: CASSQEWTDSSYEQYF; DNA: TGCGCCAGCAGCCAAGAGTGGACAGATAGCTCCTACGAGCAGTACTTC
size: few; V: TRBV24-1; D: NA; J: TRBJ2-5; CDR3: CATSDFPRRQLQETQYF; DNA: TGTGCCACCAGTGATTTCCCACGTCGGCAGCTACAAGAGACCCAGTACTTC
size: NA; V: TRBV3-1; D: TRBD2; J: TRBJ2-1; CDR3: CASSQISGSVDEQFF; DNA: TGTGCCAGCAGCCAAATTAGCGGGAGTGTTGATGAGCAGTTCTTC
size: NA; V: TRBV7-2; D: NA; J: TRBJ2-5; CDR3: CASINGVGDQETQYF; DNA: TGTGCCAGCATCAACGGGGTCGGGGACCAAGAGACCCAGTACTTC
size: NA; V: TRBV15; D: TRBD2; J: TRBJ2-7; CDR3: CATSSQLGGGPEQYF; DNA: TGTGCCACCAGCAGTCAACTCGGGGGGGGCCCCGAGCAGTACTTC
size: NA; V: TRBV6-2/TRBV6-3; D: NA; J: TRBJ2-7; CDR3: CASSYGPGGLGEQYF; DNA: TGTGCCAGCAGTTATGGGCCAGGGGGACTCGGCGAGCAGTACTTC
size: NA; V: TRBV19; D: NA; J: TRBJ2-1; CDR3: CASSGPRASVQFF; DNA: TGTGCCAGTAGTGGCCCTCGAGCTTCGGTGCAGTTCTTC
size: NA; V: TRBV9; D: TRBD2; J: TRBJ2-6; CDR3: CASRGDYSSGANVLTF; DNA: TGTGCCAGTAGAGGGGACTACAGCTCTGGGGCCAACGTCCTGACTTTC
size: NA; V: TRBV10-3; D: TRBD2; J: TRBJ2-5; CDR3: CAISLAGARETQYF; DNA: TGTGCCATCAGCCTAGCGGGAGCTAGAGAGACCCAGTACTTC
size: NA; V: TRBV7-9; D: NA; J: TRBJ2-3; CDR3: CASSPFESWGSTDTQYF; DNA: TGTGCCAGCAGCCCATTCGAATCTTGGGGGAGCACAGATACGCAGTATTTT
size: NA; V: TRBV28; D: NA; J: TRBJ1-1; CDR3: CASSWGDGGYTEAFF; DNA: TGTGCCAGCAGTTGGGGGGACGGAGGATACACTGAAGCTTTCTTT
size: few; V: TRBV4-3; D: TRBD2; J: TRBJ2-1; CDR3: CASSPGRLAGPSSYNEQFF; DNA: TGCGCCAGCAGCCCCGGGCGACTAGCGGGACCGAGCTCCTACAATGAGCAGTTCTTC
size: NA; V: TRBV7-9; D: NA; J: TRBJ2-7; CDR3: CASSLVAGPLYEQYF; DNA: TGTGCCAGCAGCTTAGTGGCAGGCCCTCTCTACGAGCAGTACTTC
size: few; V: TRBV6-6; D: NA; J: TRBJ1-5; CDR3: CASSPPSNNQPQHF; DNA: TGTGCCAGCAGCCCTCCCTCGAACAATCAGCCCCAGCATTTT
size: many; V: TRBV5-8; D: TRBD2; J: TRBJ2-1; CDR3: CASMGTSGSWNEQFF; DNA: TGTGCCAGCATGGGGACTAGCGGGAGTTGGAATGAGCAGTTCTTC
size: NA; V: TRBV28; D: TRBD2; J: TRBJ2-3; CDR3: CASSPYRRASGNTDTQYF; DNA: TGTGCCAGCAGTCCGTACCGGCGGGCTAGCGGGAACACAGATACGCAGTATTTT
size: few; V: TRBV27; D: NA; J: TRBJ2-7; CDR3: CASSFLADSSYEQYF; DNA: TGTGCCAGCAGCTTTCTAGCGGACAGCTCCTACGAGCAGTACTTC